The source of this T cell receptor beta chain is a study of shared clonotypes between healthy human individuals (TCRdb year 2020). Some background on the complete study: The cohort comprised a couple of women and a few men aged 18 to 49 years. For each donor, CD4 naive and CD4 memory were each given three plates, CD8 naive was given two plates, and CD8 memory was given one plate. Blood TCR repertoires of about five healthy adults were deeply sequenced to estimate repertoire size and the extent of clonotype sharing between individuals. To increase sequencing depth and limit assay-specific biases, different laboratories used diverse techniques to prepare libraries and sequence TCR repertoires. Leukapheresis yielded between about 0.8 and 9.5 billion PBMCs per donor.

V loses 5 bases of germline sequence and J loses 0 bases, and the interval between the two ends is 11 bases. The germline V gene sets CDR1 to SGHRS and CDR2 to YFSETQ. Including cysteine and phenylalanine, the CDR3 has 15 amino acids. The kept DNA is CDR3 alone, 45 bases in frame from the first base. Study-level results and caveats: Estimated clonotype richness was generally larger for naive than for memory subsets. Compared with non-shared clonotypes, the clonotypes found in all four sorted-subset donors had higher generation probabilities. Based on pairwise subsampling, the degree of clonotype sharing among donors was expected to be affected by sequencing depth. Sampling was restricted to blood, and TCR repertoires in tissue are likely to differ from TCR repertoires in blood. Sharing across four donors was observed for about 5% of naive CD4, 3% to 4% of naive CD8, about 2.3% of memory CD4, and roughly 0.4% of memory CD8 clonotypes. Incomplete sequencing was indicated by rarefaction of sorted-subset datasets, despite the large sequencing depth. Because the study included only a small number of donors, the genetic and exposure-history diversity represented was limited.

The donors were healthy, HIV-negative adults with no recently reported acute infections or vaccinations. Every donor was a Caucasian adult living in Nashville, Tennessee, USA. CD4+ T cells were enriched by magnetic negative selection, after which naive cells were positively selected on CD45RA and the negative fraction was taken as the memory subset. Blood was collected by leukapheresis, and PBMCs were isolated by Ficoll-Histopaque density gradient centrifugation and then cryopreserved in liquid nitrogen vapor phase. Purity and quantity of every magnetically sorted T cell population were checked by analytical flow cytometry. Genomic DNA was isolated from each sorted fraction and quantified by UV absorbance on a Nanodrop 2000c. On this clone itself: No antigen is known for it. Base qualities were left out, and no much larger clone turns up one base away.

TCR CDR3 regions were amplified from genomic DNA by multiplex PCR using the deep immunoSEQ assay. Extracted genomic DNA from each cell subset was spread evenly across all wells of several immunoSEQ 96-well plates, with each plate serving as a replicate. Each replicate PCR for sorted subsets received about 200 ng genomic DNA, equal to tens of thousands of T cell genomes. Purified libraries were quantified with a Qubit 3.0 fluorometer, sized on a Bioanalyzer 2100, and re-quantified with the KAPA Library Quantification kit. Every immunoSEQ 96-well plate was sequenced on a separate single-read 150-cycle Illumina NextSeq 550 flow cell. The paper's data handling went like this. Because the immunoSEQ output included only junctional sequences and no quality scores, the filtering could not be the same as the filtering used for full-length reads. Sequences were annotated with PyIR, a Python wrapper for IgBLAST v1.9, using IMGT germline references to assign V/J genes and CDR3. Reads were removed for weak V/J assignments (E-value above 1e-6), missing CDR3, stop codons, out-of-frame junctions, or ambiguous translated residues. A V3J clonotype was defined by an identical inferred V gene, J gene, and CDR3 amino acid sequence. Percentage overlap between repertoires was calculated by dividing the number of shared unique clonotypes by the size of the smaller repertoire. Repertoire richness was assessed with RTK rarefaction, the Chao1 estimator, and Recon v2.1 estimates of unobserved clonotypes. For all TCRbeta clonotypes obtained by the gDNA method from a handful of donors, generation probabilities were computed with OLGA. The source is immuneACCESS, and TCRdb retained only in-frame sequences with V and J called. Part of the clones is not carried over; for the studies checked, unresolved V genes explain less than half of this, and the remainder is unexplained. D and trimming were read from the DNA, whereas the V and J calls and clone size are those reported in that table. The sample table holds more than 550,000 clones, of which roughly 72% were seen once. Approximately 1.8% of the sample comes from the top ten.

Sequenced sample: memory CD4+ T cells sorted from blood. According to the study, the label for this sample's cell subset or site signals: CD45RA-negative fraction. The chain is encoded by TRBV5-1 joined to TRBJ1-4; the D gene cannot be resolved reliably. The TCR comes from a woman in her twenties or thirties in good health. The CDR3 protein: CASRDVAATNEKLFF. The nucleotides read TGCGCCAGCAGAGATGTAGCTGCAACTAATGAAAAACTGTTTTTT. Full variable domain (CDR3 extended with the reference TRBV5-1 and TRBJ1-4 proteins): KAGVTQTPRYLIKTRGQQVTLSCSPISGHRSVSWYQQTPGQGLQFLFEYFSETQRNKGNFPGRFSGRQFSNSRSEMNVSTLELGDSALYLCASRDVAATNEKLFFGSGTQLSVL.